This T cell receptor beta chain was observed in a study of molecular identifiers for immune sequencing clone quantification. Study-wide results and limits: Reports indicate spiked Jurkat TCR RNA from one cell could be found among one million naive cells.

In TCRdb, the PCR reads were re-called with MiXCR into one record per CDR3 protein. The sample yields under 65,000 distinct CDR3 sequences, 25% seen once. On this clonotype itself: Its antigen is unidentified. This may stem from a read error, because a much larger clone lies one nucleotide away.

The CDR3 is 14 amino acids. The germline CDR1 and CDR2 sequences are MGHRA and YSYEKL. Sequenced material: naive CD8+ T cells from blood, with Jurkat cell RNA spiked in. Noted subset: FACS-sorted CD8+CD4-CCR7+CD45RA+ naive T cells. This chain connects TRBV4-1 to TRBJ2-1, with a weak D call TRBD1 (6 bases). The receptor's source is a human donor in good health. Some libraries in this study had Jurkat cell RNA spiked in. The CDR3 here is CVSSLPVGGREQFF. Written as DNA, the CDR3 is TGCGTCAGCAGCCTCCCCGTTGGGGGCAGGGAGCAGTTCTTC.